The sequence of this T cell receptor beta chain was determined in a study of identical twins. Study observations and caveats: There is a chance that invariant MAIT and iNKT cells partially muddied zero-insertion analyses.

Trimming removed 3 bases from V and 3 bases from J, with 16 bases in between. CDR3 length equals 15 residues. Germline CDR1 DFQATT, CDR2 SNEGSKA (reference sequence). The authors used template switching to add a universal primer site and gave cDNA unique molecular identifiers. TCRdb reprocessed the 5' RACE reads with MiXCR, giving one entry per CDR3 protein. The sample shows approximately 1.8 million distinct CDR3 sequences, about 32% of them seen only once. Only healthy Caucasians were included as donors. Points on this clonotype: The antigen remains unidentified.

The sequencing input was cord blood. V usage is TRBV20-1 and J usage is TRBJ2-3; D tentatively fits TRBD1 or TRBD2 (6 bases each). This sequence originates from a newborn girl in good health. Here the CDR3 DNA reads TGCAGTGCTAGTAGGGGGGCAGGGATAACAGATACGCAGTATTTT. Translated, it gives CSASRGAGITDTQYF.